This TCR beta chain was sequenced in a study of T-cell reconstitution after alpha-beta-depleted transplantation in children. Study-wide points: Surviving recipient T cells and thymic progenitors underlay high day-60 TCRbeta diversity in some patients. Several hundred graft clones that had expanded were reportedly the source of alpha-beta T cells about two months after transplant.

Construction of the TCRbeta library involved unique molecular identifiers. TCRdb called the PCR reads again in MiXCR, with one record for every CDR3 protein. The sample holds hundreds of thousands of distinct CDR3 sequences; 13% are singletons and the top ten take 2.2%. This clonotype was counted a few times. Antigen unknown. Germline CDR1 is SQVTM and CDR2 is ANQGSEA. V lost 5 bases and J lost 1, with 10 bases in between. There are 13 residues in the CDR3. The chain uses TRBV29-1 and TRBJ2-3; possibly TRBD2 for D (6 bases). Here the sequenced sample was PBMCs, mostly from graft donor cells, taken 360 days after TCRalphabeta/CD19-depleted stem cell transplant. The receptor was isolated from a male patient aged 10 to 17 who had a stem cell transplant for acute myeloid leukemia, so the T cells may come from the graft donor. Here the CDR3 DNA reads TGCAGCGTTATCCGGGAGCGCACAGATACGCAGTATTTT. This encodes CSVIRERTDTQYF.